The rows below give T cell receptor beta chains drawn from one sample of a study of CD8+ T cells in alopecia areata. Profiled with immunoSEQ multiplex PCR; TCRdb holds only in-frame clones, not every one. The repertoire includes about 210,000 clones, over 60% of them detected once, and more than 0.95% sits in the top ten. Here the sequenced sample was CD4+ T cells sorted from blood, taken at approximately week 44, from a patient treated with tofacitinib. These receptors came from a human donor with alopecia areata. The CDR3 runs from the conserved cysteine through the conserved F or W. The order of the fields is J gene, D gene, V gene, clone size, CDR3 DNA, CDR3 protein. D genes are given only for firm matches. Rows may omit the clone size; those that give it use once, few, many or a size class.

j_call: TRBJ2-2
d_call: TRBD1
v_call: TRBV7-2
clone_size: -
cdr3_nt: TGTGCCAGCAGCTCGGGACAGGGCACCGGGGAGCTGTTTTTT
cdr3_aa: CASSSGQGTGELFF

j_call: TRBJ2-3
d_call: -
v_call: TRBV11-2
clone_size: -
cdr3_nt: TGTGCCAGCAGCTTATCTAACCACGGGGATACGCAGTATTTT
cdr3_aa: CASSLSNHGDTQYF

j_call: TRBJ2-2
d_call: -
v_call: TRBV9
clone_size: -
cdr3_nt: TGTGCCAGCAGCGTAGAGGTGGCCACCGGGGAGCTGTTTTTT
cdr3_aa: CASSVEVATGELFF

j_call: TRBJ1-4
d_call: TRBD1
v_call: TRBV5-6
clone_size: -
cdr3_nt: TGTGCCAGCAGCTTGGCACAGGGGTGGGCACTTTTT
cdr3_aa: CASSLAQGWALF

j_call: TRBJ2-3
d_call: -
v_call: TRBV29-1
clone_size: -
cdr3_nt: TGCAGCGCTACCGTGGGGAGGGGGTCAGATACGCAGTATTTT
cdr3_aa: CSATVGRGSDTQYF

j_call: TRBJ2-5
d_call: -
v_call: TRBV7-2
clone_size: -
cdr3_nt: TGTGCCAGCAGCTTAAGCAGGGCCCAAGAGACCCAGTACTTC
cdr3_aa: CASSLSRAQETQYF

j_call: TRBJ1-6
d_call: -
v_call: TRBV4-1
clone_size: -
cdr3_nt: TGCGCCAGCAGCCAAGCGACAGACCGGAATTCACCCCTCCACTTT
cdr3_aa: CASSQATDRNSPLHF

j_call: TRBJ1-1
d_call: -
v_call: TRBV29-1
clone_size: -
cdr3_nt: TGCAGCGTTTCTGGCAGGGTGAACACTGAAGCTTTCTTT
cdr3_aa: CSVSGRVNTEAFF

j_call: TRBJ1-2
d_call: -
v_call: TRBV30
clone_size: -
cdr3_nt: TGTGCCTGGAGTGATGGTCTGGGAGCTTATGGCTACACCTTC
cdr3_aa: CAWSDGLGAYGYTF

j_call: TRBJ2-5
d_call: -
v_call: TRBV21-1
clone_size: -
cdr3_nt: TGTGCCAGCAGTCCTGGACAGGGCCACCAAGAGACCCAGTACTTC
cdr3_aa: CASSPGQGHQETQYF

j_call: TRBJ2-7
d_call: -
v_call: TRBV18
clone_size: -
cdr3_nt: TGTGCCAGCTCACCAGGGATCTCCTACGAGCAGTACTTC
cdr3_aa: CASSPGISYEQYF

j_call: TRBJ2-3
d_call: -
v_call: TRBV29-1
clone_size: -
cdr3_nt: TGCAGCGTACTTACCCCCAGCACAGATACGCAGTATTTT
cdr3_aa: CSVLTPSTDTQYF

j_call: TRBJ2-1
d_call: TRBD2
v_call: TRBV4-1
clone_size: -
cdr3_nt: TGCGCCAGCAGCCAAGATTTCGCTAGCGGGGGGGTTACCTACAATGAGCAGTTCTTC
cdr3_aa: CASSQDFASGGVTYNEQFF

j_call: TRBJ2-2
d_call: TRBD2
v_call: TRBV30
clone_size: -
cdr3_nt: TGTGCCTGGAGTGGAGGTAGCGGGTACACCGGGGAGCTGTTTTTT
cdr3_aa: CAWSGGSGYTGELFF

j_call: TRBJ2-1
d_call: -
v_call: TRBV29-1
clone_size: -
cdr3_nt: TGCAGCGTTGCCCCGACAGTGGATGAGCAGTTCTTC
cdr3_aa: CSVAPTVDEQFF

j_call: TRBJ2-6
d_call: -
v_call: TRBV30
clone_size: -
cdr3_nt: TGTGCCTGGAGTGTACCGGAGCGGAGCTCTGGGGCCAACGTCCTGACTTTC
cdr3_aa: CAWSVPERSSGANVLTF

j_call: TRBJ1-5
d_call: TRBD1
v_call: TRBV19
clone_size: -
cdr3_nt: TGTGCCAGTATGGACAGGGCTAGCAATCAGCCCCAGCATTTT
cdr3_aa: CASMDRASNQPQHF

j_call: TRBJ1-2
d_call: -
v_call: TRBV2
clone_size: -
cdr3_nt: TGTGCCAGCAGTGAAAGTAGAGGGAGCTATGGCTACACCTTC
cdr3_aa: CASSESRGSYGYTF

j_call: TRBJ1-6
d_call: TRBD1
v_call: TRBV30
clone_size: -
cdr3_nt: TGTGCCTGGAGTGCCAACAGGGGGCTGGGTAATTCACCCCTCCACTTT
cdr3_aa: CAWSANRGLGNSPLHF

j_call: TRBJ2-7
d_call: -
v_call: TRBV7-9
clone_size: -
cdr3_nt: TGTGCCAGCAGCTTTAAGGGGAGCTCCTACGAGCAGTACTTC
cdr3_aa: CASSFKGSSYEQYF

j_call: TRBJ1-6
d_call: TRBD1
v_call: TRBV25-1
clone_size: -
cdr3_nt: TGTGCCAGCAGTGACCCCTCCGGGACAGGGGGAAATTCACCCCTCCACTTT
cdr3_aa: CASSDPSGTGGNSPLHF

j_call: TRBJ2-7
d_call: TRBD2
v_call: TRBV6-5
clone_size: -
cdr3_nt: TGTGCCAGCAAAATTGGACTAGCGGGGAGTTACGAGCAGTACTTC
cdr3_aa: CASKIGLAGSYEQYF

j_call: TRBJ1-1
d_call: -
v_call: TRBV30
clone_size: -
cdr3_nt: TGTGCCTGGAGTTCCGCAGACAGCGGAAGCACTGAAGCTTTCTTT
cdr3_aa: CAWSSADSGSTEAFF

j_call: TRBJ1-2
d_call: -
v_call: TRBV28
clone_size: once
cdr3_nt: TGTGCCAGCAGCCCGGACGGCTTCTATGGCTACACCTTC
cdr3_aa: CASSPDGFYGYTF